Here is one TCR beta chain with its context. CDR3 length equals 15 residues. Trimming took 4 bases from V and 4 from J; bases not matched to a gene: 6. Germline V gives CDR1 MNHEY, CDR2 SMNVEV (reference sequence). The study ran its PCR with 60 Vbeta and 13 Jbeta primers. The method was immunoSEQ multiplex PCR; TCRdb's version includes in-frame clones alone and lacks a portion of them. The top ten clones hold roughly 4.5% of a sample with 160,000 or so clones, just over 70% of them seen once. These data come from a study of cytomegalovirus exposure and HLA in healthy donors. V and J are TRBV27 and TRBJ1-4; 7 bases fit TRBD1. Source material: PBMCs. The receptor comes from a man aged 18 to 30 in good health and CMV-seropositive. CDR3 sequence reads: CASSSTGWGNEKLFF. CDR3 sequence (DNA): TGTGCCAGCAGTTCGACAGGGTGGGGTAATGAAAAACTGTTTTTT. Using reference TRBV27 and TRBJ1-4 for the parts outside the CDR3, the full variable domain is EAQVTQNPRYLITVTGKKLTVTCSQNMNHEYMSWYRQDPGLGLRQIYYSMNVEVTDKGDVPEGYKVSRKEKRNFPLILESPSPNQTSLYFCASSSTGWGNEKLFFGSGTQLSVL.